This T cell receptor (beta chain) was identified in a study of cytomegalovirus exposure and HLA in healthy donors. The PCR employed 60 Vbeta primers together with 13 Jbeta primers. Repertoires were generated with immunoSEQ multiplex PCR, while TCRdb's copy carries only in-frame clones and drops some. Its listing shows under 35,000 clones. Germline CDR1 reads SGDLS; CDR2 reads YYNGEE. This CDR3 spans 16 amino acids. The trim removed 4 bases at V and 6 bases at J, leaving 8 bases unmatched. This TCR was recovered from a man aged 25-45 years in good health and CMV-seronegative. Material: PBMCs. The chain is built from TRBV9 and TRBJ1-6; 9 positions agree with TRBD1. The CDR3 reads CASSSGQGLTNSPLHF. The CDR3 bases are TGTGCCAGCAGCTCGGGACAGGGCCTCACTAATTCACCCCTCCACTTT.